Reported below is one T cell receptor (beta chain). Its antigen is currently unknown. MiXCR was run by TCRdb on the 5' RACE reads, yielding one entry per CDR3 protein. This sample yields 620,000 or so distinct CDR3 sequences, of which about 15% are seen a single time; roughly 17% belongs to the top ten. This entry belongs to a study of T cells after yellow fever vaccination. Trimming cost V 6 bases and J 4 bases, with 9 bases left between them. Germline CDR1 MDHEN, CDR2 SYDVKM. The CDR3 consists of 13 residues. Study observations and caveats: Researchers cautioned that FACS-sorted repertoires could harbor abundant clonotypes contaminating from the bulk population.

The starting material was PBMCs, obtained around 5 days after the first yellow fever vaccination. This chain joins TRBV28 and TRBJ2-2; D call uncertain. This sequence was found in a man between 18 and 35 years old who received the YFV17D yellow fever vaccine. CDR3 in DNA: TGTGCCAGCAGGACGGGTGTCACCGGGGAGCTGTTTTTT. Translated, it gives CASRTGVTGELFF.